This TCR beta chain was identified in a study of technical replicates of blood from several donors. The CDR3 has 14 residues. V shed 4 bases, J shed 3 bases, and the junction held 5 bases outside the gene matches. Germline-derived CDR1 and CDR2 are MNHEY and SVGAGI. Sequencing was performed with immunoSEQ multiplex PCR; in TCRdb, only in-frame clones are kept and a portion is missing. This sample has about 78,000 clones, with approximately 93% found just once. This receptor was taken from a human donor in good health. The sample taken for sequencing was T cells isolated from PBMCs. The rearrangement links TRBV6-5 to TRBJ2-7; TRBD1 agrees at 8 bases. The CDR3 nucleotides are TGTGCCAGCAGTTCTCGGGACAGGAACTACGAGCAGTACTTC. This gives the protein CASSSRDRNYEQYF.